This TCR beta chain stems from a study of blood T cells in healthy people across ages. In this sample, this clonotype turned up a few times. The antigen remains unidentified. Individuals who donated were healthy Caucasians from Russia aged about 6 to 90. It was with a sample-barcoded 5' primer and a J-beta primer mix that a second PCR of about 6 to 12 cycles was run. MiXCR was run by TCRdb on the 5' RACE reads, yielding one entry per CDR3 protein. The sample holds hundreds of thousands of distinct CDR3 sequences; roughly 50% are singletons and the top ten take roughly 40%. CDR1 is SGHRS, CDR2 YFSETQ, per germline. With V trimmed by 4 bases and J by 3 bases, 9 bases remained unmatched. The CDR3 loop spans 15 amino acids. Study-level points and caveats: Unknown donor CMV status possibly confounded expanded clonotype changes. Versus aged donors, long-lived donors had higher diversity and more naive CD4+ cells.

The rearrangement joins TRBV5-1 to TRBJ2-7, with 8 bases matching TRBD1. This sequence originates from a man of 80 years or more in good health. Sequencing was performed on blood. The CDR3, as DNA: TGCGCCAGCAGCCTTATCCGGGACAGGAACTACGAGCAGTACTTC. Protein product: CASSLIRDRNYEQYF.